Sequencing of this T cell receptor (beta chain) was carried out in a study of blood T cell repertoires in COVID-19 (TCRdb year 2020). In the study overall: The collaborator samples originated in the United States, Italy and Spain and spanned the acute and convalescent phases of COVID-19. Where HLA class I and class II types were available, the types were taken from metadata supplied by the sample provider, not from assay-based typing. The prospective study material was composed of cDNA or gDNA derived from T cells, B-cell-depleted T cells, or PBMCs. The samples were drawn from the first 160 participants of the ongoing ImmuneRACE study and from over 950 subjects provided by 6 global collaborators. Deeply sampled blood TCRbeta repertoires from subjects exposed to, actively infected with, or recovered from COVID-19 were included in the dataset. A freely available public database, intended as a resource for researchers studying the immune response to SARS-CoV-2, is where the repertoires were released. Nearly every sample came with metadata listing a de-identified subject ID, COVID-19 status, age in years and sex. Points the paper makes about the study in general: The quantity of clinical and demographic metadata differed by source and by participant and was supplied without curation.

On this clone: The antigen it binds to is not known. No quality values exist for individual bases; no much larger clone is one base distant.

The immunoSEQ Assay, a bias-controlled multiplex PCR, was used to amplify TCRbeta CDR3 regions from genomic DNA. The authors' pipeline ran thus. Within the assay, amplification of reference gene primers was used to estimate how many nucleated cells each sample contained. To quantify the absolute abundance of each unique TCRbeta CDR3 rearrangement, sequence reads were collapsed and filtered. Productive Simpson clonality was computed per sample as the square root of Simpson's diversity index over productive rearrangements. Imported from immuneACCESS, the table was reduced by TCRdb to in-frame sequences with V and J called. These copies leave out some clones; in studies compared against another copy, an unresolved V gene accounts for under half, and the cause of the remainder is not known. V, J and clone size reflect that table, while D and trimming were determined from the DNA. Here the sample has a few hundred thousand clones; 75% to 90% occur a single time. Roughly 5% of the sample comes from the top ten.

CDR1 and CDR2 are read off the germline V gene as MNHEY and SVGEGT. For this chain, trimming is 2 bases at the V end and 2 bases at the J end, and the number of junction bases without a gene match is 5. From cysteine to phenylalanine, the CDR3 is 15 amino acids long. The DNA shown is the 45-base CDR3, in frame from base 1. Whole blood was collected in K2EDTA tubes by collaborating institutions according to the institutions' own protocols. For TCRbeta analysis, collaborators shipped samples in one of three forms: frozen whole blood, isolated PBMCs, or DNA extracted from either of those sample types. The specimen was peripheral blood. The chain couples TRBV6-2 or TRBV6-3 to TRBJ2-7, with TRBD2 identical over 8 junction bases. This clonotype was obtained from a human donor in a cohort sampled during active COVID-19. The nucleotide sequence is given as TGTGCCAGCAGTTACCCCACTAGCGGAGCCTACGAGCAGTACTTC. Translated, it reads CASSYPTSGAYEQYF.